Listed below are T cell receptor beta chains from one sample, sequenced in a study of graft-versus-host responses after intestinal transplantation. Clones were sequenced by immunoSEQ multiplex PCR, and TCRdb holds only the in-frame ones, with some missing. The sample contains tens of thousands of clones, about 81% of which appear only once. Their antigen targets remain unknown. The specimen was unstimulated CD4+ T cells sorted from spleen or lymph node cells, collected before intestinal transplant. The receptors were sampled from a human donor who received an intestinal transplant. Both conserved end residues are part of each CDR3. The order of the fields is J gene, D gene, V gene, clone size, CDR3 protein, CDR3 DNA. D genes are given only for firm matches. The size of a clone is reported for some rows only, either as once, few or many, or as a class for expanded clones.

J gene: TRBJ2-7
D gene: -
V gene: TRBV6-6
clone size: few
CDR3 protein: CASTNSPRDEQYF
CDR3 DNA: TGTGCCAGCACCAATTCCCCCAGGGACGAGCAGTACTTC

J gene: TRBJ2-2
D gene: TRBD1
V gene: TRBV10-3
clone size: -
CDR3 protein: CAIRADRGPGTGELFF
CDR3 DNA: TGTGCCATCAGAGCAGACAGGGGGCCGGGCACCGGGGAGCTGTTTTTT

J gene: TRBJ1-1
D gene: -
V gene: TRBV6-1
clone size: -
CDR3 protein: CASRETETEAFF
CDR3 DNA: TGTGCCAGCAGGGAGACAGAAACTGAAGCTTTCTTT

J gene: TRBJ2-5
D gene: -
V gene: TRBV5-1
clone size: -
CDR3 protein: CASSLANQETQYF
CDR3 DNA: TGCGCCAGCAGCTTGGCAAACCAAGAGACCCAGTACTTC

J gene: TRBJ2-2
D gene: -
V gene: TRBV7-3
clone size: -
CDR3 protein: CASSPDSPGELFF
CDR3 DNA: TGTGCCAGCAGCCCCGACAGTCCCGGGGAGCTGTTTTTT

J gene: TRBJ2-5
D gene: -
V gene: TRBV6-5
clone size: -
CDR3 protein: CASSAGYQETQYF
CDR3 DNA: TGTGCCAGCAGTGCGGGGTATCAAGAGACCCAGTACTTC

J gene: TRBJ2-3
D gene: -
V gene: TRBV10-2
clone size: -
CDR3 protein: CASSGGGTDTQYF
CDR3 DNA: TGCGCCAGCAGTGGGGGGGGCACAGATACGCAGTATTTT

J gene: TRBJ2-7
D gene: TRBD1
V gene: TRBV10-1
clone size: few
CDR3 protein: CASSASGQGGDEQYF
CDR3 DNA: TGCGCCAGCAGTGCCTCGGGACAGGGGGGCGACGAGCAGTACTTC

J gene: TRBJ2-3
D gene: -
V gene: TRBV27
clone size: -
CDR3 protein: CASSLSAGAQYF
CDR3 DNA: TGTGCCAGCAGTTTATCGGCAGGGGCGCAGTATTTT

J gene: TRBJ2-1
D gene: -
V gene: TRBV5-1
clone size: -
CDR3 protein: CASSLDFEGEQFF
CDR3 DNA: TGCGCCAGCAGCTTGGACTTCGAAGGTGAGCAGTTCTTC

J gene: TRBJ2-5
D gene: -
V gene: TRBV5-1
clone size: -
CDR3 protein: CASSLVFSSDIQETQYF
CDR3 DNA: TGCGCCAGCAGCTTGGTTTTTAGTAGCGATATCCAAGAGACCCAGTACTTC

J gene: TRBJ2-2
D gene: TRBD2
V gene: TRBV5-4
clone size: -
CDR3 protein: CASSLVAGSNTGELFF
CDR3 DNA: TGTGCCAGCAGCTTGGTAGCGGGTTCGAACACCGGGGAGCTGTTTTTT

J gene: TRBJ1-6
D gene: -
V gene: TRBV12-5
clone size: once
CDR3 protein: CASGSTPGANNSPLHF
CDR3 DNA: TGTGCTAGTGGTTCCACCCCGGGGGCAAATAATTCACCCCTCCACTTT

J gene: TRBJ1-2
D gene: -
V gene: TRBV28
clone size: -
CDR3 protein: CASSLWSGVYGYTF
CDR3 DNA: TGTGCCAGCAGTTTATGGTCAGGCGTCTATGGCTACACCTTC

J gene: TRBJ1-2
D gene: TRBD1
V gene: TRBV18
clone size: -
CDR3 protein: CASSPRQGNYGYTF
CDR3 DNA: TGTGCCAGCTCACCACGACAGGGTAACTATGGCTACACCTTC

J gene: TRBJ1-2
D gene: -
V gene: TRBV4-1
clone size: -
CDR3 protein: CASSQSEANYGYTF
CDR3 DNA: TGCGCCAGCAGCCAGTCGGAAGCTAACTATGGCTACACCTTC

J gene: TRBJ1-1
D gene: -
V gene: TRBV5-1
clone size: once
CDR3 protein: CASSLARGQVLNTEAFF
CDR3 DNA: TGCGCCAGCAGCTTGGCCAGGGGCCAGGTTTTGAACACTGAAGCTTTCTTT

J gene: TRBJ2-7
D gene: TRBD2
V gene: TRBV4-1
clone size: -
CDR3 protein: CASSQDAPSGSRNEQYF
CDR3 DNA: TGCGCCAGCAGCCAAGATGCCCCGAGCGGGAGTAGGAACGAGCAGTACTTC

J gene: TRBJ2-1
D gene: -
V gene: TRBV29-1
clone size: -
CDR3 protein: CSAWGESSYNEQFF
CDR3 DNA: TGCAGCGCCTGGGGGGAGAGCTCCTACAATGAGCAGTTCTTC

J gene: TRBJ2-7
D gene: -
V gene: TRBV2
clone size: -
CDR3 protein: CASSEEDGLARTYEQYF
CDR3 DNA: TGTGCCAGCAGTGAAGAAGACGGCCTAGCGAGGACCTACGAGCAGTACTTC